Below, 20 T cell receptor beta chains from the same sample are listed, as sequenced in a study of Ad26.COV2.S vaccination and SARS-CoV-2 variants. Noted treatment: roughly 20 received Ad26.COV2.S at low or high dose, single or two shots; five or six received placebo; per-sample allocation not given. All samples were drawn on day 63, counting from the first vaccine or placebo injection. Sequencing used immunoSEQ multiplex PCR; TCRdb keeps in-frame clones, though not all of them. Among about 350,000 clones listed, 88% were seen once. Sequenced here: peripheral blood, sampled in a trial of Ad26.COV2.S vaccine versus placebo. The receptor source for this set is a person aged 18-60 years who received the Ad26.COV2.S COVID-19 vaccine or a placebo.

This chain's CDR3 is CASSVGGVTRREQYF. The CDR3 nucleotides are TGTGCCAGCAGCGTAGGGGGGGTGACTCGTCGGGAGCAGTACTTC. This chain joins TRBV9 and TRBJ2-7, with a possible D match to TRBD2 (6 bases). Germline V CDR1 and CDR2: SGDLS, YYNGEE. V lost 0 bases, J lost 7 bases, and 17 bases lay in between. CDR3 length: 15 residues.

The V gene is TRBV5-4, the J gene TRBJ2-1; D perhaps matches TRBD2 (5 bases). The CDR3 has 14 residues. The V end was cut by 1 base, the J end by 10 bases, with 15 bases between. Germline V gene lookup returns CDR1 SGHNT and CDR2 YYREEE (reference sequence). The CDR3 is CASSLSFRRGEQFF. In DNA form, the CDR3 reads TGTGCCAGCAGCTTGAGTTTCCGGCGCGGGGAGCAGTTCTTC.

The rearrangement joins TRBV14 to TRBJ2-3; D may match TRBD1 or TRBD2 (5 bases each). The length of the CDR3 is 15 residues. Deletions cut 4 bases from V and 3 bases from J, with 14 bases between. Germline V gene lookup returns CDR1 SGHDN and CDR2 FVKESK. The CDR3 protein is CASSLGGGGTDTQYF. In nucleotides, the CDR3 is TGTGCCAGCAGCCTGGGCGGTGGGGGAACAGATACGCAGTATTTT.

Details on this clone: Additional DNA sequences in this sample encode the identical CDR3. The V gene is TRBV7-2, the J gene TRBJ2-5; the D is unclear. With 5 bases removed from V and 2 bases from J, the gap between germline ends came to 3 bases. The CDR3 is 11 amino acids. Germline V gene sequence: CDR1 SGHTA, CDR2 FQGNSA. The CDR3 sequence: CASSPQETQYF. The CDR3 DNA reads as TGTGCCAGCAGCCCACAAGAGACCCAGTACTTC.

The V call is TRBV5-6, the J call TRBJ1-1; 8 bases are shared with TRBD1. J gave up 5 bases and V 3 bases, and 9 bases lay outside the gene matches. In germline, CDR1 is SGHDT, CDR2 YYEEEE. The CDR3 is 15 amino acids. The CDR3 loop reads CASSSGGTGGTEAFF. CDR3 in DNA: TGTGCCAGCAGCTCCGGAGGGACAGGAGGGACTGAAGCTTTCTTT.

J is TRBJ1-3 and V is TRBV5-6; TRBD1 is a possible D gene (5 bases). This CDR3 has 14 amino acids. Trimming pared 0 bases from V and 8 bases from J, leaving 12 bases between. Germline CDR1 reads SGHDT; CDR2 reads YYEEEE. This CDR3 is CASSLVQGAHTIYF. The CDR3 region has the DNA TGTGCCAGCAGCTTGGTCCAGGGAGCGCACACCATATATTTT.

The V call is TRBV28, the J call TRBJ2-7, with 7 bases that match TRBD1. This CDR3 region has 12 residues. Germline V gives CDR1 MDHEN, CDR2 SYDVKM. J gave up 4 bases and V 6 bases, and 3 bases lay outside the gene matches. CDR3 bases: TGTGCCAGCAGCGACAGGGTTTACGAGCAGTACTTC. Its translation: CASSDRVYEQYF.

The chain employs TRBV5-1 and TRBJ1-1, with a tentative D call TRBD1 (5 bases). The length of the CDR3 is 13 residues. Germline V CDR1 and CDR2: SGHRS, YFSETQ. V was shortened by 4 bases and J by 1 base, with 8 bases between the two germline ends. CDR3 bases: TGCGCCAGCAGCCACGGACAGAACACTGAAGCTTTCTTT. It is translated as CASSHGQNTEAFF.

This chain uses TRBV6-1 with TRBJ2-7; D possibly corresponds to TRBD2 (6 bases). With 3 bases removed from V and 8 bases from J, the gap between germline ends came to 14 bases. The CDR3 is made up of 13 amino acids. The V gene's germline CDR1 is MNHNS and CDR2 SASEGT. This CDR3 reads CASSDGRQSQQYF. In DNA form, the CDR3 reads TGTGCCAGCAGTGACGGGAGACAGAGTCAGCAGTACTTC.

A single count supports this clone. The V gene is TRBV6-5, the J gene TRBJ1-2; D unresolved. The CDR3 spans 12 residues. Germline loops: CDR1 MNHEY, CDR2 SVGAGI. V lost 2 bases, J lost 7 bases, and 8 bases lay in between. The CDR3 spells CASSYPGGGYTF. The DNA of the CDR3 is TGTGCCAGCAGTTACCCTGGCGGTGGCTACACCTTC.

This clone is a singleton in its sample. This chain connects TRBV12-3 or TRBV12-4 to TRBJ2-7, with unresolved D. Trimming cost V 4 bases and J 4 bases, with 5 bases left between them. The CDR3 is made up of 11 amino acids. This CDR3 reads CASSSLYEQYF. Here the CDR3 DNA reads TGTGCCAGCAGTTCTCTATACGAGCAGTACTTC.

The chain links TRBV30 to TRBJ1-2; a possible D gene is TRBD1 (6 bases). This CDR3 is built from 18 residues. V was trimmed by 3 bases and J by 0 bases, leaving 23 bases between them. Germline CDR1 and CDR2: GTSNPN and SVGIG (reference sequence). CDR3 sequence reads: CAWSSPRGGRGTNYGYTF. The CDR3 DNA reads TGTGCCTGGAGCTCCCCTCGGGGCGGCAGGGGTACTAACTATGGCTACACCTTC.

A remark on this clone: Distinct nucleotide sequences in the sample also encode this CDR3. The chain recombines TRBV10-3 with TRBJ1-2, with a tentative D call TRBD1 (5 bases). Germline assignment: CDR1 ENHRY and CDR2 SYGVKD. The CDR3 contains 11 residues. Trimming left V 3 bases short and J 8 bases short, with 7 bases between. The CDR3 sequence: CAISDREGYTF. The CDR3 DNA sequence: TGTGCCATCAGTGACAGGGAAGGCTACACCTTC.

This sequence joins TRBV5-5 and TRBJ1-5, with D possibly matching TRBD1 (5 bases). The CDR3 is made up of 14 amino acids. V was trimmed by 0 bases and J by 6 bases, leaving 10 bases between them. Germline values: CDR1 SGHKS, CDR2 YYEKEE (reference sequence). The CDR3 DNA reads as TGTGCCAGCAGCTTGGATGGGGGTACTCAGCCCCAGCATTTT. This translates into CASSLDGGTQPQHF.

The chain recombines TRBV6-4 with TRBJ2-2; 8 bases agree with TRBD1. In germline, CDR1 is MRHNA, CDR2 SNTAGT. This CDR3 is built from 14 residues. V shed 6 bases, J shed 6 bases, and the junction held 6 bases outside the gene matches. The CDR3 spells CASRPGGTAGELFF. Here the CDR3 DNA reads TGTGCCAGCAGGCCAGGGGGCACGGCCGGGGAGCTGTTTTTT.

This clone was counted a single time. V is TRBV5-4 and J is TRBJ1-2; tentative D call: TRBD1 (6 bases). The CDR3 extends over 16 amino acids. V lost 0 bases and J 0 bases, leaving 12 bases between the germline ends. Germline CDR1 is SGHNT and CDR2 is YYREEE (reference sequence). The CDR3 loop is CASSLGVDSPNYGYTF. CDR3 in DNA: TGTGCCAGCAGCTTGGGGGTGGACAGTCCTAACTATGGCTACACCTTC.

The chain recombines TRBV9 with TRBJ2-7, with TRBD1 matching over 9 bases. Trimming cost V 4 bases and J 3 bases; bases outside gene matches: 8. Germline V CDR1 and CDR2: SGDLS, YYNGEE. This CDR3 contains 15 residues. The CDR3 DNA is TGTGCCAGCAGCCTCCAGCCGGGACAGGGCTACGAGCAGTACTTC. Its protein product is CASSLQPGQGYEQYF.

This clone was found a few times. This rearrangement joins TRBV6-2 or TRBV6-3 to TRBJ2-3, with D tentatively TRBD1 (5 bases). Between the trimmed V and J ends, which lost 5 bases and 0 bases, there was a span of 12 bases. Looked up from germline, CDR1 is MNHEY and CDR2 is SVGEGT. This CDR3 has 15 residues. CDR3 loop: CASSQTASSTDTQYF. The CDR3, as DNA: TGTGCCAGCAGTCAGACAGCTTCTAGCACAGATACGCAGTATTTT.

The J gene is TRBJ2-7, the V gene TRBV6-5; D may be TRBD2 (6 bases). Per the germline V gene, CDR1 is MNHEY and CDR2 is SVGAGI. The V end lost 6 bases, the J end lost 3 bases, and 9 bases lay between the germline ends. There are 12 residues in the CDR3. The CDR3 DNA is TGTGCCAGCAGGACTAGAAACTACGAGCAGTACTTC. Amino acids: CASRTRNYEQYF.

In its sample, this clone was seen once. The rearrangement links TRBV30 to TRBJ2-7; 9 nucleotides align to TRBD1. J was trimmed by 5 bases and V by 3 bases; bases with no gene match: 11. The length of the CDR3 is 15 residues. Germline loops: CDR1 GTSNPN, CDR2 SVGIG (reference sequence). In nucleotides, the CDR3 is TGTGCCTGGAGCGGGCGCCCGGGACAGGGCGACGAGCAGTACTTC. Translated: CAWSGRPGQGDEQYF.